The subject of this entry is one T cell receptor (beta chain). Its antigen is not yet known. Within one base of it there is no much larger clone, and no base qualities were kept. Genomic DNA was used as template for profiling of TCR beta VDJ combinations and CDR3 sequences. An Illumina HiSeq 2000 was used for TCR repertoire sequencing. The published analysis was carried out like this. Repertoires were assessed using TRBV/TRBJ rearrangement plots, CDR3 size and DJ length profiles, and Simpson's diversity index. The most abundant DNA sequence in the deep sequencing data was taken as the immunodominant clone. CDR3 amino acid sequences were screened for sharing across subjects and compared with published repertoires and the VDJdb database. The public sequencing data were trimmed at Q25 with fastp and processed into clonotypes with MiXCR by TCRdb, which kept only in-frame beta chains. Entries are consolidated by CDR3 protein sequence, retaining the most common genes and DNA. V and J calls and clone size were set by TCRdb, not the authors. The sample table lists some 200,000 distinct CDR3 sequences, 40% to 55% of them with a count of one. Over 7.5% of the sample is in the top ten clones.

The CDR3, from cysteine to phenylalanine, totals 15 residues. Just CDR3 DNA is preserved here, 45 bases in frame from base 1. At the junction V is shortened by 5 bases and J by 13 bases, with 24 bases in between. CDR1 and CDR2, per the germline V gene (reference sequence), are DFQATT and SNEGSKA. Flow cytometry had shown CD8+CD57+ cell expansion in the patients selected for sequencing. Severe acquired aplastic anemia was diagnosed in all patients according to International Study of Aplastic Anemia and Agranulocytosis and Camitta criteria. Patients had received no therapy at the time of blood sampling. In the study, sorted CD4+ and CD8+ blood T cells from patients with severe aplastic anemia and from healthy subjects underwent deep sequencing of TCR repertoires. Patients were enrolled in the USA under clinicaltrials.gov protocols 00001620, 01623167, 00001397, 00071045, 00081523 and 00961064. Ficoll-Paque density gradient centrifugation was used to isolate peripheral blood mononuclear cells. Before DNA extraction, CD4+ and CD8+ T cells were sorted by FACS or by magnetic beads.

This sample is part of a study of CD8+CD57+ T cells in acquired aplastic anemia (dated by TCRdb to 2016 to 2019). Looking at the study overall: Extracted DNA from sorted CD4+ and CD8+ cells averaged 3.2 ug, ranging from roughly 0.19 to 27.4 ug. CD8+CD57+ expansion was defined as frequency above the mean frequency observed in healthy subjects.

Beyond this particular receptor, the publication reports: Although roughly 29 CD8+ CDR3 sequences were shared by patients and controls, these sequences appeared highly expressed in patients and within the immunodominant clones of patients. Patients and healthy controls showed no significant difference in CD8+ Simpson's diversity (P=0.060).

Sequencing was carried out using sorted CD4+, CD8+, or CD8+CD57+ T cells (not recorded which) from PBMCs. The clonotype comes from a human donor with aplastic anemia. Here the chain combines TRBV20-1 and TRBJ1-6; TRBD1 might be the D gene, on 6 matching bases. CDR3 loop: CSAYRVISPLLPLHF. The DNA is as follows: TGCAGTGCTTACAGGGTTATTTCCCCCCTCCTCCCCCTCCACTTT.